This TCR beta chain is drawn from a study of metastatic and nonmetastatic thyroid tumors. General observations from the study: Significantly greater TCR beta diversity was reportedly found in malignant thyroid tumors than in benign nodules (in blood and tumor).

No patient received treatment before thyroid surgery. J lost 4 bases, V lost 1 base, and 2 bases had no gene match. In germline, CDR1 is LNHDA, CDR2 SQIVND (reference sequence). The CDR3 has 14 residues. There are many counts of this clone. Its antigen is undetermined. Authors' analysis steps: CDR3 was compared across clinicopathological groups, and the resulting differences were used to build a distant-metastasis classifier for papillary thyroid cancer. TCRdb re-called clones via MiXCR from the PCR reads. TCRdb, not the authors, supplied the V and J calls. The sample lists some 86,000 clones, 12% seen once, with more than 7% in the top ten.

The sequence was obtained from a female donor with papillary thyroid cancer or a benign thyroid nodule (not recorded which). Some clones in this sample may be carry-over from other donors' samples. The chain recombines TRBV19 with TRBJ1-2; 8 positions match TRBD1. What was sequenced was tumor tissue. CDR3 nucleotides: TGTGCCAGTAGTATAGGCGGACAGGGCTATGGCTACACCTTC. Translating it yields CASSIGGQGYGYTF.